The 10 T cell receptor beta chains in this list originate from one sample, sequenced in a study of T cell responses to AZD1222 COVID-19 vaccine. TCRdb keeps only in-frame clones here, not all; method: immunoSEQ multiplex PCR. The repertoire holds some 170,000 clones, about 91% seen once, with 4% to 5.5% in the top ten. The sample consisted of peripheral blood, taken on day 0 of MenACWY control vaccination. The receptors here all came from an adult in good health.

This clone came up once. The chain carries TRBV7-9 and TRBJ2-2; D is uncertain. The CDR3 loop spans 12 amino acids. The V and J ends lost 8 bases and 1 base respectively, with 5 bases between them. Germline V lookup: CDR1 SEHNR, CDR2 FQNEAQ (reference sequence). CDR3: CASGQNTGELFF. In nucleotides, the CDR3 is TGTGCCAGCGGGCAGAACACCGGGGAGCTGTTTTTT.

The chain recombines TRBV3-1 (or the pseudogene TRBV3-2) with TRBJ1-1; no definite D call. The CDR3 is 14 amino acids. Trimming stripped 1 base from V and 4 bases from J, with 10 bases between. CDR1 and CDR2 from the germline V gene are LGHDT and YNNKEL (reference sequence). The CDR3 spells CASSQVYSGTEAFF. The CDR3 DNA reads TGTGCCAGCAGCCAAGTGTACTCGGGCACTGAAGCTTTCTTT.

This clone has a handful of counts. The sample has other DNA sequences that encode this CDR3 too. The J gene is TRBJ1-2, the V gene TRBV6-5, with TRBD1 as a possible D gene (5 bases). CDR3 size: 12 residues. The germline V and J ends were trimmed by 6 bases and 2 bases, with 7 bases remaining between them. Germline loops: CDR1 MNHEY, CDR2 SVGAGI. Written as DNA, the CDR3 is TGTGCCAGCAGAAACAGGAACTATGGCTACACCTTC. Translating it yields CASRNRNYGYTF.

The genes are TRBV29-1 and TRBJ2-5, with 7 bases fitting TRBD2. CDR3 size: 13 residues. The V gene's germline CDR1 is SQVTM and CDR2 ANQGSEA. Trimming at V came to 7 bases and at J to 5 bases, leaving 10 bases not matched to a gene. The CDR3 protein is CSGAPSGGETQYF. In DNA form, the CDR3 reads TGCAGCGGGGCTCCTAGCGGAGGGGAGACCCAGTACTTC. The entire variable domain, with the rest obtained from reference TRBV29-1 and TRBJ2-5, is as follows: SAVISQKPSRDICQRGTSLTIQCQVDSQVTMMFWYRQQPGQSLTLIATANQGSEATYESGFVIDKFPISRPNLTFSTLTVSNMSPEDSSIYLCSGAPSGGETQYFGPGTRLLVL.

The CDR3 sequence: CASSLSAPPGRAQHF. The CDR3, as DNA: TGTGCCAGCAGTTTATCCGCGCCACCCGGGCGAGCCCAGCATTTT. This chain links TRBV27 with TRBJ1-5, with no clear D. Per the germline V gene, CDR1 is MNHEY and CDR2 is SMNVEV (reference sequence). The CDR3 length is 15 residues. V was clipped by 0 bases and J by 11 bases, with 17 bases between them.

This clone was seen once. The chain has TRBV5-4 and TRBJ2-1, with TRBD2 identical over 16 bases. V was pared by 4 bases and J by 8 bases, with 6 bases of the junction left unmatched. Germline lookup yields CDR1 SGHNT and CDR2 YYREEE (reference sequence). The CDR3 has 16 amino acids. The CDR3 region has the DNA TGTGCCAGCAGCGAGGGACTAGCGGGAGGGAGGCATGAGCAGTTCTTC. This encodes CASSEGLAGGRHEQFF.

J is TRBJ1-1 and V is TRBV5-6; no clear D gene. CDR1 SGHDT and CDR2 YYEEEE come from the germline V gene. This CDR3 spans 13 amino acids. Trimming took off 3 bases at V and 3 bases at J, with 9 bases between the two ends. The CDR3 protein is CASSSRADTEAFF. DNA for the CDR3: TGTGCCAGCAGCTCCCGGGCGGACACTGAAGCTTTCTTT.

The chain has TRBV10-2 and TRBJ2-1; TRBD2 agrees at 11 bases. The CDR3 runs 16 residues. From germline, CDR1 is WSHSY and CDR2 SAAADI. The V gene end was trimmed by 6 bases and the J gene end by 6 bases; junction bases not matched to a gene: 10. CDR3 nucleotide sequence: TGCGCCAGCAGAGACCTACTAGCGGGGGCCGGCAATGAGCAGTTCTTC. The encoded protein is CASRDLLAGAGNEQFF.

V gene TRBV15 combines with J gene TRBJ2-6, with no clear D. The CDR3 sequence is 17 residues long. V was trimmed by 0 bases and J by 2 bases, leaving 11 bases between them. The germline V gene encodes CDR1 LNHNV and CDR2 YYDKDF (reference sequence). DNA of the CDR3: TGTGCCACCAGCAGAGAGACCCCAGGCGCTGGGGCCAACGTCCTGACTTTC. The encoded protein is CATSRETPGAGANVLTF.

The chain couples TRBV12-5 to TRBJ2-3; maybe TRBD2 (5 bases). V lost 1 base and J 8 bases, leaving 13 bases between the germline ends. The germline CDR1 and CDR2 sequences are LGHNT and FRNRAP. The CDR3 length is 14 residues. CDR3: CASGLGTALGTQYF. In nucleotides, the CDR3 is TGTGCTAGTGGTTTGGGGACTGCCTTGGGTACGCAGTATTTT. Drawing the rest from reference TRBV12-5 and TRBJ2-3, the complete variable domain is DARVTQTPRHKVTEMGQEVTMRCQPILGHNTVFWYRQTMMQGLELLAYFRNRAPLDDSGMPKDRFSAEMPDATLATLKIQPSEPRDSAVYFCASGLGTALGTQYFGPGTRLTVL.